Listed below are T cell receptor beta chains from one sample, sequenced in a study of T-cell memory formation after mild COVID-19. TCRdb re-derived calls from the 5' RACE reads in MiXCR, one entry per CDR3 protein. Among fewer than 700,000 distinct CDR3 sequences listed, roughly 18% were seen once. Sequencing was carried out using PBMCs or a T cell subset sorted from them (not recorded which). Source of these receptors: an adult woman who had mild COVID-19 (a few samples of this study predate the infection). Cell type and time point are not known. Each CDR3 is given with its conserved first and last residue. A D gene is named only where the DNA matches it firmly.

j_gene: TRBJ2-7
d_gene: -
v_gene: TRBV20-1
CDR3aa: CSARDNTPYEQYF

j_gene: TRBJ1-2
d_gene: -
v_gene: TRBV29-1
CDR3aa: CSVYGVTVGYTF

j_gene: TRBJ1-6
d_gene: -
v_gene: TRBV4-1
CDR3aa: CASSLRGGAANSPLHF

j_gene: TRBJ2-3
d_gene: -
v_gene: TRBV12-3/TRBV12-4
CDR3aa: CASSLGVAAPSTDTQYF

j_gene: TRBJ2-7
d_gene: TRBD2
v_gene: TRBV6-5
CDR3aa: CASSYTYGLAGAYEQYF

j_gene: TRBJ1-3
d_gene: -
v_gene: TRBV5-4
CDR3aa: CASSLPGENTIYF

j_gene: TRBJ1-2
d_gene: TRBD1
v_gene: TRBV6-1
CDR3aa: CASSEVDRVVCF

j_gene: TRBJ1-2
d_gene: TRBD1
v_gene: TRBV5-1
CDR3aa: CASSLSSGTANYGYTF

j_gene: TRBJ1-2
d_gene: -
v_gene: TRBV12-3/TRBV12-4
CDR3aa: CASSLGQRRYTF

j_gene: TRBJ2-7
d_gene: TRBD1
v_gene: TRBV7-3
CDR3aa: CASRSGTGNEQYF

j_gene: TRBJ2-7
d_gene: TRBD1
v_gene: TRBV12-3/TRBV12-4
CDR3aa: CASSYNRGEQYF